This T cell receptor beta chain originates from a study of OX40 agonist ivuxolimab in advanced cancers. CDR1 and CDR2 (germline): SEHNR, FQNEAQ (reference sequence). Trimming took 1 base from V and 0 from J, leaving 9 bases between them. There are 16 residues in the CDR3. Here immunoSEQ multiplex PCR was the method, and the copy in TCRdb shows in-frame clones only, minus some. The profile shows about 70,000 clones, roughly 78% of them singletons. Sequenced material: CD4+ or CD8+ T cells sorted from blood, taken in a trial of the OX40 agonist ivuxolimab. The clonotype comes from an adult with an advanced solid tumor such as melanoma, head and neck, liver or kidney cancer. V usage is TRBV7-9 and J usage is TRBJ1-4; a weak D match, TRBD1 (5 bases). The CDR3 nucleotides read TGTGCCAGCAGCTTAGGACAGTCCGCAACTAATGAAAAACTGTTTTTT. Its protein product is CASSLGQSATNEKLFF.